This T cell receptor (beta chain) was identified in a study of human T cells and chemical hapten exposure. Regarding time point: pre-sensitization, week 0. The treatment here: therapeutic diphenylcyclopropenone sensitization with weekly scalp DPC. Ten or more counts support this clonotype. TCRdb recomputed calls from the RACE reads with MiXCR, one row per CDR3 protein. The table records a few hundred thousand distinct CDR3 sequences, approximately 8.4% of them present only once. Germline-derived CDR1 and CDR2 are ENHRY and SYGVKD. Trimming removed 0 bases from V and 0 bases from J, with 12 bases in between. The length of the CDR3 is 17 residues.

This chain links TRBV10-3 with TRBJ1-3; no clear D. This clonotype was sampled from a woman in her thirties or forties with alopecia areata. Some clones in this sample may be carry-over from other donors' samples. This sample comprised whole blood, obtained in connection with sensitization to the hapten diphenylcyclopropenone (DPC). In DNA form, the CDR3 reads TGTGCCATCAGTGAGTCGACGGGATCTAACTCTGGAAACACCATATATTTT. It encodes CAISESTGSNSGNTIYF.